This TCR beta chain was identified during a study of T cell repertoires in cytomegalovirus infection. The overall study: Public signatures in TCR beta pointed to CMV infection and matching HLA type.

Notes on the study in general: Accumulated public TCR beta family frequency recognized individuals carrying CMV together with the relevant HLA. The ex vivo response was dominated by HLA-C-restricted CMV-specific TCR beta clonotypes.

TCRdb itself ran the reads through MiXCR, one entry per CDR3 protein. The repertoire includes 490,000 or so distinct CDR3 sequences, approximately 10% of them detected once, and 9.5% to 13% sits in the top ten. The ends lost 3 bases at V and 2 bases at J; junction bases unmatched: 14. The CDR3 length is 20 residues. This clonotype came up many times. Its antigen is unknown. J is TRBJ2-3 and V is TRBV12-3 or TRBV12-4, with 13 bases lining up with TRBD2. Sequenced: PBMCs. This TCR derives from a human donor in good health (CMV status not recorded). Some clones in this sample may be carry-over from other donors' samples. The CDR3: CASSFYFSTSGGIDTDTQYF. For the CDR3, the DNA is TGTGCCAGCAGTTTCTATTTCTCGACTAGCGGGGGGATCGACACAGATACGCAGTATTTT.